These 6 T cell receptor beta chains were sequenced from one sample in a study of tumor-infiltrating lymphocytes in primary liver carcinoma. Investigators took RNA and DNA out together from roughly 21-30 mg of unsorted bulk tissue. With approximately 500 ng total RNA as template and a constant-region primer, TCR beta cDNA was made. It was through three nested multiplex PCR rounds of slightly modified ARM-PCR that TCR beta libraries arose. Both of the initial two PCR rounds ran for 10 cycles and employed TRBV1-TRBV30 forward primers alongside a C-beta reverse primer. TCRdb reanalysed the multiplex PCR reads using MiXCR and keeps one entry per CDR3 protein. The sample yields roughly 70,000 distinct CDR3 sequences, around 64% seen once. Sequenced material: liver tumor tissue from sampling region 4. Subset denoted: tumor region T4, right-lateral pole. The receptors here all came from a man aged 35-49 years with primary liver carcinoma and hepatitis B virus infection.

This clonotype was picked up a small number of times. The genes are TRBV19 and TRBJ2-1; perhaps D is TRBD1 or TRBD2 (5 bases each). The germline V and J ends were trimmed by 5 bases and 7 bases, with 21 bases remaining between them. Germline V CDR1 and CDR2: LNHDA, SQIVND (reference sequence). The CDR3 has 16 amino acids. The CDR3 DNA reads TGTGCCAGTAGTCGCTCGACAGAGGGCAGTTGGAATGAGCAGTTCTTC. It encodes CASSRSTEGSWNEQFF.

This clonotype was observed a few times. The CDR3 end shows no conserved phenylalanine or tryptophan, and so a read error is likely. The chain couples TRBV5-5 to TRBJ2-5; TRBD2 might be the D (7 bases). Trimming stripped 6 bases from V and 4 bases from J, with 16 bases between. This CDR3 region has 14 residues. CDR1 SGHKS and CDR2 YYEKEE come from the germline V gene (reference sequence). CDR3 loop: CASTWGGRGETQYL. DNA for the CDR3: TGTGCCAGCACCTGGGGGGGGCGCGGAGAGACCCAGTACCTC.

V usage is TRBV29-1 and J usage is TRBJ2-7; TRBD1 is a possible D gene (9 bases). Germline lookup yields CDR1 SQVTM and CDR2 ANQGSEA. The V end lost 6 bases, the J end lost 5 bases, and 23 bases lay between the germline ends. The CDR3 totals 15 residues. CDR3 sequence (DNA): TGCAGCGTCCGGGGGGGGGACAGGGAAACCAACGAGCAGTACTTC. Protein sequence: CSVRGGDRETNEQYF.

Points on this clonotype: A junction boundary mismatches the germline segment, possibly from a read error. This chain connects TRBV11-1 to TRBJ2-2, with D perhaps TRBD1 (6 bases). The germline gives CDR1 SGHAT, CDR2 FQDESV (reference sequence). The CDR3 contains 13 residues. CDR3 in amino acids: CVSSFWDTGELFF. In DNA form, the CDR3 reads TGTGTCAGCAGCTTTTGGGACACTGGGGAGCTGTTTTTT.

As to this clonotype: One end of the junction does not line up with germline, which may come from a read error. The CDR3 region has the DNA TGTGACAGCACTTTGTCCCGGGACCTTAGGGAAAAACTGTTTTTT. This encodes CDSTLSRDLREKLFF. The genes are TRBV12-3 or TRBV12-4 and TRBJ1-4, with D perhaps TRBD1 (5 bases). The CDR3 runs to 15 residues.

V usage is TRBV11-1 and J usage is TRBJ2-1, with D perhaps given as TRBD1 or TRBD2 (5 bases each). This CDR3 spans 15 amino acids. The germline V gene has CDR1 SGHAT and CDR2 FQDESV (reference sequence). The V end was cut by 3 bases, the J end by 8 bases, with 17 bases between. The CDR3 is CASSFQGPLEDEQFF. CDR3 bases: TGTGCCAGCAGCTTCCAGGGACCGCTGGAAGATGAGCAGTTCTTC.